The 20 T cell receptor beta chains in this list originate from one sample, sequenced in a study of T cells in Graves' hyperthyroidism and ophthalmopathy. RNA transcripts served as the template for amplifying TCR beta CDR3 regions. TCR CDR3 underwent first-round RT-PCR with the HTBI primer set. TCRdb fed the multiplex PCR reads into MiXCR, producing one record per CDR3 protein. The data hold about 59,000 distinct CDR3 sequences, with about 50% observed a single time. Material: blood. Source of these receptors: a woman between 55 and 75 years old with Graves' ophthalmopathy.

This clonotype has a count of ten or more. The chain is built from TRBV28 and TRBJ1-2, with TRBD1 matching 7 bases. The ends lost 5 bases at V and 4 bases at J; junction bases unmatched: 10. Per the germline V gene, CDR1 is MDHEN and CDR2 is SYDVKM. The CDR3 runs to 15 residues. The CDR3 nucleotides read TGTGCCAGCAGTAGCGCCGGGACAGCGGTCTATGGCTACACCTTC. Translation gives CASSSAGTAVYGYTF.

The CDR3 DNA reads as TGTGCCATCAGTGGTCGGGTTAGCGGGAACACCGATACGCAGTATTTT. Translating it yields CAISGRVSGNTDTQYF. The chain has TRBV10-3 and TRBJ2-3, with TRBD2 matching 8 bases. Unmatched junction bases numbered 12, after V lost 4 bases and J lost 6 bases. In germline, CDR1 is ENHRY, CDR2 SYGVKD. This CDR3 has 16 amino acids.

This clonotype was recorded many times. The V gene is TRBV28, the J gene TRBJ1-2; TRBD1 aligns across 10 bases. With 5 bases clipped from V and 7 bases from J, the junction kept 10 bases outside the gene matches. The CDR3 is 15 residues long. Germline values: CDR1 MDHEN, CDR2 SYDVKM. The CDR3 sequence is CASSARDRGAGGYTF. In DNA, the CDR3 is TGTGCCAGCAGTGCTCGGGACAGGGGCGCCGGTGGCTACACCTTC.

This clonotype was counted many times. The CDR3 here is CASTQRESNQPQHF. Here the CDR3 DNA reads TGTGCCAGCACCCAACGGGAGAGCAATCAGCCCCAGCATTTT. The genes are TRBV12-3 or TRBV12-4 and TRBJ1-5; D not resolved. V lost 7 bases, J lost 1 base, and 11 bases lay in between. This CDR3 region has 14 residues.

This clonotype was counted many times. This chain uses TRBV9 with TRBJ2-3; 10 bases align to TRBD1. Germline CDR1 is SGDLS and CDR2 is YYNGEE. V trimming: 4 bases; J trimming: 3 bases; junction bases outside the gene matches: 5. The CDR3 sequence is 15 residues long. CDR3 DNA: TGTGCCAGCAGCCCACGGACAGGGGGGACAGATACGCAGTATTTT. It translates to CASSPRTGGTDTQYF.

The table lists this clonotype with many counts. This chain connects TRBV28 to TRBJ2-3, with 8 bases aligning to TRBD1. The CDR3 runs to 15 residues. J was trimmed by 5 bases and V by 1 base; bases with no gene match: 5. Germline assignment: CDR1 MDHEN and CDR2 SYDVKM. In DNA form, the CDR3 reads TGTGCCAGCAGTTTATATCAGGGGGCAGGAGATACGCAGTATTTT. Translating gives CASSLYQGAGDTQYF.

DNA for the CDR3: TGTGCAAGTCGCTTAGGTCCTGGGGCTAGCACAGATACGCAGTATTTT. As protein: CASRLGPGASTDTQYF. The chain joins TRBV12-2 to TRBJ2-3; no check of the table's D call, TRBD1, against the DNA was made. TRBV12-2 is reported as a pseudogene. CDR3 length: 16 amino acids.

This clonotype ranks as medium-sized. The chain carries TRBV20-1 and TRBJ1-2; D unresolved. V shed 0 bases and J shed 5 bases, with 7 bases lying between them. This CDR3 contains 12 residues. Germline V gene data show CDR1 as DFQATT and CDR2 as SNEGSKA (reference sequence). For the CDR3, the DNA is TGCAGTGCTAGAGAACGGACGTATGGCTACACCTTC. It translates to CSARERTYGYTF.

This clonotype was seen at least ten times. Here the CDR3 reads CASSLRQGVGYEQYF. As DNA, the CDR3 is TGTGCCAGTAGCCTCAGACAGGGAGTAGGCTACGAGCAGTACTTC. The chain uses TRBV19 and TRBJ2-7, with 7 bases fitting TRBD1. CDR1 and CDR2 from the germline V gene are LNHDA and SQIVND (reference sequence). With 6 bases clipped from V and 3 bases from J, the junction kept 11 bases outside the gene matches. The CDR3 loop spans 15 amino acids.

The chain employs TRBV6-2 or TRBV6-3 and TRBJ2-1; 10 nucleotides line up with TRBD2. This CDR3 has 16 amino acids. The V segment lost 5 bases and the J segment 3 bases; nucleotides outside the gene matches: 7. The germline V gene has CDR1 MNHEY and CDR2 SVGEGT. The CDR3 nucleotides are TGTGCCAGCAGTCCATCTAGCGGGGGACACTACAATGAGCAGTTCTTC. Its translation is CASSPSSGGHYNEQFF.

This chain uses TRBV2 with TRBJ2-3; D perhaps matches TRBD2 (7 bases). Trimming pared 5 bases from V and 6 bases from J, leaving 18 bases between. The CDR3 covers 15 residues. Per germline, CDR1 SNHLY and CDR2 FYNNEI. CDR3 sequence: CASSPRWGRGDTQYF. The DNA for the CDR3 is TGTGCCAGCAGTCCGAGGTGGGGGAGGGGGGATACGCAGTATTTT.

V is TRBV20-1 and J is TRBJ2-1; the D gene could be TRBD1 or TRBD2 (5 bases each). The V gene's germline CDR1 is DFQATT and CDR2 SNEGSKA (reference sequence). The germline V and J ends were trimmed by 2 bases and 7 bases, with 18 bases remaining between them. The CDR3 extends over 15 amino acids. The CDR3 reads CSARRGAELGNEQFF. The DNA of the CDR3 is TGCAGTGCTAGACGAGGGGCGGAGCTTGGGAATGAGCAGTTCTTC.

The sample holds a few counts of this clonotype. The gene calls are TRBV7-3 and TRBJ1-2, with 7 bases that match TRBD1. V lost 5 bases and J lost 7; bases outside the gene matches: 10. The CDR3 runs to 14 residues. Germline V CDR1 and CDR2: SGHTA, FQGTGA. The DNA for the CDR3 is TGTGCCAGCAGCCCCCAGGGACAGTATCGTGGCTACACCTTC. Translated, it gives CASSPQGQYRGYTF.

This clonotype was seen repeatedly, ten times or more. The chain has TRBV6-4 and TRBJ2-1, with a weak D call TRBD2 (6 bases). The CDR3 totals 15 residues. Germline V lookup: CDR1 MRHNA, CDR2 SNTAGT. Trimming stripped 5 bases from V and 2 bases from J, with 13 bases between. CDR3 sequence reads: CASSRAGSPYNEQFF. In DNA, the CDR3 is TGTGCCAGCAGTAGGGCGGGATCCCCCTACAATGAGCAGTTCTTC.

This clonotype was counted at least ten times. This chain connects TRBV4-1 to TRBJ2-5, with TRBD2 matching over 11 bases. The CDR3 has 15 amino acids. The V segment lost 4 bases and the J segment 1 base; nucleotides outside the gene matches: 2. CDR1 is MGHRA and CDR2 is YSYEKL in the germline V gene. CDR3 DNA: TGCGCCAGCAGCCGACTAGCGGGGACCCAAGAGACCCAGTACTTC. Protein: CASSRLAGTQETQYF.

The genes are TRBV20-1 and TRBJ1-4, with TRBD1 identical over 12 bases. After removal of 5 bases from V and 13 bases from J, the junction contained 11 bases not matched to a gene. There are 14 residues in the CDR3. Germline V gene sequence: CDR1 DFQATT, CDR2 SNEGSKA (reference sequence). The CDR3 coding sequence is TGCAGTGCTTCGATTGGGGGACAGGGGGCTACACTGTTTTTT. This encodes CSASIGGQGATLFF.

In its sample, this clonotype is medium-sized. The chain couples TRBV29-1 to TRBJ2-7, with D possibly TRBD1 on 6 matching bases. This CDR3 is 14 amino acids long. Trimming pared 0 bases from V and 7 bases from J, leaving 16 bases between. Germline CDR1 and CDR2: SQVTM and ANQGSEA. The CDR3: CSVEDRGEAYEQYF. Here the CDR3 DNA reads TGCAGCGTTGAAGACAGGGGAGAGGCTTATGAGCAGTACTTC.

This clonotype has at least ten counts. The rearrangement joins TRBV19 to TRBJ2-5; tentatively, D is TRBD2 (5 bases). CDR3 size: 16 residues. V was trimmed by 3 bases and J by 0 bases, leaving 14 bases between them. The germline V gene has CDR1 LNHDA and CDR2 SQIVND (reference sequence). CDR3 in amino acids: CASSIGLALNQETQYF. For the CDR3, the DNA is TGTGCCAGTAGTATCGGTCTAGCCCTAAACCAAGAGACCCAGTACTTC.

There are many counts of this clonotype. In DNA form, the CDR3 reads TGTGCCAGTAGGGGGGGGGGCTCCAAGCGGGCAAGCACAGATACGCAGTATTTT. It yields the protein CASRGGGSKRASTDTQYF. The rearrangement joins TRBV19 to TRBJ2-3; D perhaps matches TRBD2 (7 bases). Trimming removed 6 bases from V and 0 bases from J, with 22 bases in between. The germline gives CDR1 LNHDA, CDR2 SQIVND (reference sequence). This CDR3 is 18 amino acids long.

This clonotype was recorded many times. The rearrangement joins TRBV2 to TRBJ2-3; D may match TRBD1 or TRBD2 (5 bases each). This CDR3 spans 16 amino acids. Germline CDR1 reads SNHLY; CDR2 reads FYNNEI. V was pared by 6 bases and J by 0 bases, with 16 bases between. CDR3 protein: CASRAGSGRSTDTQYF. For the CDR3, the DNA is TGTGCCAGCAGGGCAGGGAGCGGACGGAGCACAGATACGCAGTATTTT.